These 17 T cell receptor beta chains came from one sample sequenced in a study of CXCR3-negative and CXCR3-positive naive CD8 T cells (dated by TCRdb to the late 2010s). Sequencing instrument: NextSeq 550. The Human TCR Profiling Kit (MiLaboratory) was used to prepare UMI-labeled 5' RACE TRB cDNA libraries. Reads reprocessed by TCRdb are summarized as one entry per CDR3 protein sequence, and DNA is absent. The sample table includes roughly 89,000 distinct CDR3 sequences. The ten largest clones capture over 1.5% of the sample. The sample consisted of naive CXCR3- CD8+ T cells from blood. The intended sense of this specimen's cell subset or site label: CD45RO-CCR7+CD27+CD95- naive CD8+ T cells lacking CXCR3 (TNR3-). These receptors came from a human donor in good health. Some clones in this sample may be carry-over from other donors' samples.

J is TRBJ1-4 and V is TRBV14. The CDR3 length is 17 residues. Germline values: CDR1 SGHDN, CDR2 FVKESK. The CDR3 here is CASSGAPKETTNEKLFF.

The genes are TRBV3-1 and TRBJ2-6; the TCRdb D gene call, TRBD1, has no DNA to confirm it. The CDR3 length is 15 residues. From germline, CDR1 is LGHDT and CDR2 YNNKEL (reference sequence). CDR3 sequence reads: CASSPVGQGANVLTF.

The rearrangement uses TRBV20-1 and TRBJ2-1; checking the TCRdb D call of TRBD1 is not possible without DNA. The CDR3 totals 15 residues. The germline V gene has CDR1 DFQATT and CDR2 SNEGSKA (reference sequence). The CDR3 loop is CSARHPGQAYNEQFF.

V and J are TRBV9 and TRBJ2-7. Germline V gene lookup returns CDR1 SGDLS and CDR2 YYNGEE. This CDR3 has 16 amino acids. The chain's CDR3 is CASSVDPTGKTYEQYF.

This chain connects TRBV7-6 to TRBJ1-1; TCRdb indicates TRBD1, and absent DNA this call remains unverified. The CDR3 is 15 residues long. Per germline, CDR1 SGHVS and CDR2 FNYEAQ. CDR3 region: CASSLAGRGTTEAFF.

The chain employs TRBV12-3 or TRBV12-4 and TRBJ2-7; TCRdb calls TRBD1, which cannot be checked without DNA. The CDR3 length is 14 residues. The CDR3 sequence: CASSFMDRDYEQYF.

The CDR3 here is CASGQGARETQYF. This chain connects TRBV25-1 to TRBJ2-5; TCRdb's assignment of TRBD1 cannot be checked, as there is no DNA. CDR1 MGHDK and CDR2 SYGVNS come from the germline V gene. The CDR3 runs to 13 residues.

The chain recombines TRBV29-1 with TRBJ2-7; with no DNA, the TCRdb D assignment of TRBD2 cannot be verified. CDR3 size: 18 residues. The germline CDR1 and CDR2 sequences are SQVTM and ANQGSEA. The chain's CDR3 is CSARVPLRPRGASYEQYF.

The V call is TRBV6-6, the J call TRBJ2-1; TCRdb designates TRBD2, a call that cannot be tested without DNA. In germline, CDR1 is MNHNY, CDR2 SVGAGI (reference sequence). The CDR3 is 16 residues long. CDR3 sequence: CASSPTSSGPYNEQFF.

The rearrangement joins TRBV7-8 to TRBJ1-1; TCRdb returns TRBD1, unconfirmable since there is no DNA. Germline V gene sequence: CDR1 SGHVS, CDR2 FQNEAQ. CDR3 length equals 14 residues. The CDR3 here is CASSWNTGETEAFF.

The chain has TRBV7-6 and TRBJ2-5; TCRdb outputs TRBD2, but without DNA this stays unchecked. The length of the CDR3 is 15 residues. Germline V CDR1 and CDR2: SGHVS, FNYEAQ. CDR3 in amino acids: CASSSRGGPQETQYF.

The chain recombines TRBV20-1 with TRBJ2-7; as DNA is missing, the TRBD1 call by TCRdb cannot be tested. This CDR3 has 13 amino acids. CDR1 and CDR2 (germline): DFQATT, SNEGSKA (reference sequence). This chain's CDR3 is CSAGGELDYEQYF.

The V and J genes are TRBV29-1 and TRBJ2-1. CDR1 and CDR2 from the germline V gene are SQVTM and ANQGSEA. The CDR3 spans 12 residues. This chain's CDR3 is CSVGGFGDEQFF.

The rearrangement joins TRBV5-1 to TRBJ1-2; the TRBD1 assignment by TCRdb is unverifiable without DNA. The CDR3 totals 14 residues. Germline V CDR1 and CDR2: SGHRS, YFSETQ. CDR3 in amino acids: CASSSGQEVYGYTF.

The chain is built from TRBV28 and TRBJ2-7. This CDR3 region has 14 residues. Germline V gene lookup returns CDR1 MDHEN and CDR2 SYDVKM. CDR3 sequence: CASSFRHSAYEQYF.

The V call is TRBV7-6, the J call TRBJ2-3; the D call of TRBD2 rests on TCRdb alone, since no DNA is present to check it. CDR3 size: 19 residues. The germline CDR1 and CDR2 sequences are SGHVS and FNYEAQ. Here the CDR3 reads CASSLGASGRALGTDTQYF.

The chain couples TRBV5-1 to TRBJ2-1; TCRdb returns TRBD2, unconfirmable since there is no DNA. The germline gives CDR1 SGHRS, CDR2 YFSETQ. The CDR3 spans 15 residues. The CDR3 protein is CASSLEGAPYNEQFF.